What follows describes a single T cell receptor (beta chain). The antigen remains undetermined. These data are taken from a study of T cells in localized non-small cell lung cancer. Only in-frame clones appear in the TCRdb table, and some are missing; sequencing was by immunoSEQ multiplex PCR. The sample includes 17,000 or so clones, 75% to 90% of them seen just once. The V end lost 6 bases, the J end lost 5 bases, and 17 bases lay between the germline ends. CDR1 and CDR2 (germline): MNHEY, SMNVEV (reference sequence). The CDR3 contains 15 residues. Study outcomes and limitations: The tumor had only one region sequenced, so heterogeneity remains possible. Adjacent uninvolved lung tissue had the highest T cell clonality, exceeding tumor. When the top 100 tumor clones were examined, a median about 60 of them also appeared in the adjacent lung, which was paired and uninvolved.

The gene calls are TRBV27 and TRBJ2-1; D is unclear. The sequence derives from a male donor older than 55 with stage II squamous cell lung carcinoma. The input for sequencing was peripheral blood, taken before any cancer treatment. For the CDR3, the DNA is TGTGCCAGCAGACCTCTTTTGGTAGTCGACAATGAGCAGTTCTTC. This encodes CASRPLLVVDNEQFF.